Sequencing of this T cell receptor beta chain was carried out in a study of T cell changes during pregnancy in multiple sclerosis. Assay used: immunoSEQ multiplex PCR; TCRdb lists only in-frame clones, some missing. The sample has 88,000 or so clones, around 92% seen once. Per the germline V gene, CDR1 is SEHNR and CDR2 is FQNEAQ (reference sequence). Deletions cut 3 bases from V and 5 bases from J, with 13 bases between. The CDR3 runs 14 residues. The chain recombines TRBV7-9 with TRBJ1-1; tentatively, D is TRBD1 (5 bases). This receptor was identified in a female donor with multiple sclerosis, enrolled in a pregnancy study. The sample was peripheral blood, taken before pregnancy. CDR3: CASSLAGRDTEAFF. CDR3 coding DNA: TGTGCCAGCAGCTTGGCGGGGCGGGATACTGAAGCTTTCTTT.